The subject of this entry is one T cell receptor (beta chain). Original processing notes: ImmunoSEQ output held junction-only sequences without quality scores, so filtering differed. Generated by immunoSEQ multiplex PCR, the TCRdb table keeps only in-frame clones and is missing some. That table is the source of V, J and clone size, and D and trimming were worked out from the DNA. The sample shows 2 million to 2.5 million clones, roughly 90% of them seen only once. The data are from a study of shared clonotypes between healthy human individuals. V was cut by 2 bases and J by 2 bases, with 9 bases left in between. There are 14 residues in the CDR3. CDR1 is SEHNR and CDR2 is FQNEAQ in the germline V gene (reference sequence).

The chain joins TRBV7-9 to TRBJ1-2; D remains ambiguous. Sequencing was performed on naive CD4+ T cells from PBMCs. The subset denotes: CD45RA+ positively selected. This TCR was sampled from a man between 18 and 29 years old in good health. Some clones in this sample may be carry-over from other donors' samples. This chain's CDR3 is CASSLLRINYGYTF. Written as DNA, the CDR3 is TGTGCCAGCAGCTTACTTCGCATCAACTATGGCTACACCTTC.